This T cell receptor (beta chain) was identified during a study of blood T cell repertoires in COVID-19. The overall study: Collection of acute and convalescent COVID-19 samples took place in the United States, Italy and Spain. T cells, B-cell-depleted T cells, or PBMCs supplied cDNA or gDNA.

Under the authors' procedure: Amplification with reference gene primers provided the estimates of nucleated cell counts. Produced via immunoSEQ multiplex PCR; TCRdb's table is partial and in-frame only. Clone size and the V and J calls come from that table; the DNA yielded D and trimming. Among some 90,000 clones listed, about 90% were seen once. V was pared by 4 bases and J by 3 bases, with 11 bases between. The CDR3 has 15 amino acids. CDR1 is KGHDR and CDR2 is SFDVKD in the germline V gene. This receptor was taken from an elderly woman with active or convalescent COVID-19. Source material: peripheral blood. V and J are TRBV24-1 and TRBJ2-2; D might be TRBD1 (5 bases). CDR3 DNA: TGTGCCACCAGTGACCCAGGGTTATACACCGGGGAGCTGTTTTTT. This codes for CATSDPGLYTGELFF.